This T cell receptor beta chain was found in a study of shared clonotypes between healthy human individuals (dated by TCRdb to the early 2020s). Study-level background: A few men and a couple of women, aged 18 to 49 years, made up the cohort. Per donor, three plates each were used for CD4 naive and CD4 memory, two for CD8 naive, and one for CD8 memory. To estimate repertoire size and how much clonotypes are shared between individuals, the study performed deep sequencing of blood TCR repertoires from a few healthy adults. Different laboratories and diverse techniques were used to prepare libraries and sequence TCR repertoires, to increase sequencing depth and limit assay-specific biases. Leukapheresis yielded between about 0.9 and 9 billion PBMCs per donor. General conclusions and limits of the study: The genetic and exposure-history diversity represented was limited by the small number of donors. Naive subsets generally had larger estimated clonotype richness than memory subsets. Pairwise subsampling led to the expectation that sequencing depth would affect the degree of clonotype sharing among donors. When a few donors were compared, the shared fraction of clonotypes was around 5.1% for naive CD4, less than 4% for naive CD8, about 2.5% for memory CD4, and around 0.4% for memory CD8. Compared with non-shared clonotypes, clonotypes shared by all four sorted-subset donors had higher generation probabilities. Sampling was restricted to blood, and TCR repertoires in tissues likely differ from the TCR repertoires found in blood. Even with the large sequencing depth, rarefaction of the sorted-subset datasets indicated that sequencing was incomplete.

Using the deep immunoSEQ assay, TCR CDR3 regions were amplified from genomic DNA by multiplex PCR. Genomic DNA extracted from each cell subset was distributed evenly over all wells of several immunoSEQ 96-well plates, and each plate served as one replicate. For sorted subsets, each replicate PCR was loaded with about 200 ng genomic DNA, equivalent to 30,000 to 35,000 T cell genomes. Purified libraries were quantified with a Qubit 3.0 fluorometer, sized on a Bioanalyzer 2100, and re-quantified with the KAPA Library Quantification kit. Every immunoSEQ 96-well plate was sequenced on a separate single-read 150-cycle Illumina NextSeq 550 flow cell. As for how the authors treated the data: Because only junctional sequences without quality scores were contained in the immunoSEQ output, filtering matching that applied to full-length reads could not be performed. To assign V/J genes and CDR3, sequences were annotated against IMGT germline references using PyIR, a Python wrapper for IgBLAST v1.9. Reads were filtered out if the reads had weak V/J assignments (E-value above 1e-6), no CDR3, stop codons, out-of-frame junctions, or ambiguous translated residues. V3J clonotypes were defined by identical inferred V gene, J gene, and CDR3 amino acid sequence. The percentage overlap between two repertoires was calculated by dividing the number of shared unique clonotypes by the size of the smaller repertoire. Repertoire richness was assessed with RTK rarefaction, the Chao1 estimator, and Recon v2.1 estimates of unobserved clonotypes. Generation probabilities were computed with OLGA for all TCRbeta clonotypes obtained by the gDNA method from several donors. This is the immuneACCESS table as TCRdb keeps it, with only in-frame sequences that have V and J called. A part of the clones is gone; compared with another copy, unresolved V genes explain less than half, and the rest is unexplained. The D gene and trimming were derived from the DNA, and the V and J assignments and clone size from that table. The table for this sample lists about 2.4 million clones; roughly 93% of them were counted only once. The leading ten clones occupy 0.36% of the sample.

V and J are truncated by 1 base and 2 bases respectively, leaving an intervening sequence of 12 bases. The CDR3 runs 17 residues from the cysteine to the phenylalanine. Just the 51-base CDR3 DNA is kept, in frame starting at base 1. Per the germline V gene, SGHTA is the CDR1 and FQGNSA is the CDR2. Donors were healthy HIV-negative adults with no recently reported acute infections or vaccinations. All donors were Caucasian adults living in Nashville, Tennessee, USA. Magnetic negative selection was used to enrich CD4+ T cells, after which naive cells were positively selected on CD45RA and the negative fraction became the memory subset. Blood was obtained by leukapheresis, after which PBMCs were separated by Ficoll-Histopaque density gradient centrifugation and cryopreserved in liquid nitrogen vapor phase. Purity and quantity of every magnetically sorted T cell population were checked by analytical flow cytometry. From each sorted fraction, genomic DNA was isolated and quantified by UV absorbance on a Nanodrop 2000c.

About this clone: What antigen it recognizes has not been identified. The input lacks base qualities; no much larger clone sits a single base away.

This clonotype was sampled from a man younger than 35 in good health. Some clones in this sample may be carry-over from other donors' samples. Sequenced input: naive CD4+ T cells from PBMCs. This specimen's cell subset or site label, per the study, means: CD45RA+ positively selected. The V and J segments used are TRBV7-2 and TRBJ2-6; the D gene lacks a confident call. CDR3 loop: CASSLGSLRPGANVLTF. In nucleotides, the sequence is TGTGCCAGCAGCTTAGGGTCCCTGAGGCCTGGGGCCAACGTCCTGACTTTC.